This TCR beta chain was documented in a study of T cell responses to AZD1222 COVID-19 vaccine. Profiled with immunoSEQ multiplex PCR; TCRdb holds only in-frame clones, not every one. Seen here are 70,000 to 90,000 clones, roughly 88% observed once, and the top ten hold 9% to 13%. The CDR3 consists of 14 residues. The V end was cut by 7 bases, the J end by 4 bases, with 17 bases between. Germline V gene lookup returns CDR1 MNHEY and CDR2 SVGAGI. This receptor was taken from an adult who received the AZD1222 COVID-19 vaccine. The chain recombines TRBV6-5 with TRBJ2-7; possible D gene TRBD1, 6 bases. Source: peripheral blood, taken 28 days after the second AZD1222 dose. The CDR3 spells CASMGANPPYEQYF. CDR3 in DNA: TGTGCCAGCATGGGGGCCAATCCCCCATACGAGCAGTACTTC.